The clone carrying this TCR beta chain occurred once. Antigen unknown. A read error may produce the germline difference seen at one junction end. A constant-region primer primed TCR beta cDNA synthesis from 500 to 550 ng of total RNA. Generation of the TCR beta libraries relied on three nested multiplex PCR rounds using slightly modified ARM-PCR. Use of TRBV1-TRBV30 forward primers with a C-beta reverse primer characterized the first two PCR rounds, which lasted about 10 cycles each. MiXCR, run by TCRdb on the multiplex PCR reads, gives a single entry per CDR3 protein. Among approximately 79,000 distinct CDR3 sequences listed, roughly two thirds were seen once. Without any cell sorting, about 19-32 mg of bulk tissue yielded co-extracted RNA and DNA. This sample stems from a study of tumor-infiltrating lymphocytes in primary liver carcinoma. Across the whole study: Samples gave roughly 3.65 to 7.13 million productive TCRbeta reads, similar across tissue types. Points from the study as a whole: Found in all five tumor regions were only about 7-24% of top clones.

Looked up from germline, CDR1 is SGHKS and CDR2 is YYEKEE (reference sequence). The CDR3 loop spans 13 amino acids. The sequence was collected from a man between 40 and 49 years old with primary liver carcinoma and hepatitis B virus infection. Sequenced input: liver tumor tissue from sampling region 4. The subset was: tumor region T4, right-lateral pole. The gene calls are TRBV5-5 and TRBJ2-7; a weak D match, TRBD2 (6 bases). CDR3 bases: TGTGCTAGCAGCTTCGGGAGTCCCTACGAGCTGTACTTC. This translates into CASSFGSPYELYF. The complete variable domain, with remaining parts taken from reference TRBV5-5 and TRBJ2-7, reads DAGVTQSPTHLIKTRGQQVTLRCSPISGHKSVSWYQQVLGQGPQFIFQYYEKEERGRGNFPDRFSARQFPNYSSELNVNALLLGDSALYLCASSFGSPYELYFGPGTRLTVT.